The next 25 T cell receptor beta chains were all read from a single sample in a study of a mutant IDH1 vaccine in newly diagnosed glioma. The sample's time point: week 47, end of study. Vaccine doses each comprised 300 ug of mutant IDH1 20-mer peptide, with topical imiquimod. The repertoire was sequenced with immunoSEQ multiplex PCR; TCRdb's copy has only in-frame clones and lacks some. There are about 94,000 clones in the sample; over 85% occur only once, and around 0.73% lies in the top ten. These TCRs' antigens remain unknown. The input for sequencing was PBMCs, taken from a glioma patient whose treatment included an IDH1 peptide vaccine. These receptors came from a woman aged 45 to 65 with glioma.

This clone was seen more than once but under ten times. The V and J genes are TRBV11-3 and TRBJ2-1; 7 bases line up with TRBD2. This CDR3 is 12 amino acids long. With 5 bases clipped from V and 7 bases from J, the junction kept 2 bases outside the gene matches. Germline assignment: CDR1 SGHNT and CDR2 YENEEA. The DNA of the CDR3 is TGTGCCAGCAGCGGGAGGGGAAATGAGCAGTTCTTC. Protein: CASSGRGNEQFF.

This chain connects TRBV6-6 to TRBJ1-5, with D perhaps matching TRBD1 (6 bases). The length of the CDR3 is 15 residues. Trimming took 4 bases from V and 6 from J, leaving 16 bases between them. Germline V gene lookup returns CDR1 MNHNY and CDR2 SVGAGI (reference sequence). The DNA for the CDR3 is TGTGCCAGCAGTTCCTCAGGGGCGCGAAGTCAGCCCCAGCATTTT. It is translated as CASSSSGARSQPQHF.

The chain combines TRBV7-9 with TRBJ2-2; unclear D gene. Trimming shortened V by 5 bases and J by 7 bases, and 14 bases separated the two germline ends. The CDR3 runs 14 residues. The germline V gene has CDR1 SEHNR and CDR2 FQNEAQ (reference sequence). CDR3 coding DNA: TGTGCCAGCAGCCCGTTGTACAGAATCGGGGAGCTGTTTTTT. Translated, it gives CASSPLYRIGELFF.

The chain is built from TRBV7-2 and TRBJ2-7; weak D call: TRBD2 (6 bases). This CDR3 is 14 amino acids long. Trimming took 5 bases from V and 6 from J, leaving 17 bases between them. CDR1 is SGHTA, CDR2 FQGNSA, per germline. This CDR3 reads CASSPQGGSPEQYF. For the CDR3, the DNA is TGTGCCAGCAGCCCCCAGGGAGGATCCCCCGAGCAGTACTTC.

This chain links TRBV5-5 with TRBJ1-5; the D is unclear. The length of the CDR3 is 15 residues. V was pared by 2 bases and J by 2 bases, with 11 bases between. Germline values: CDR1 SGHKS, CDR2 YYEKEE (reference sequence). The CDR3 nucleotides are TGTGCCAGCAGCTTAGGGAATCGGGGCAATCAGCCCCAGCATTTT. Protein product: CASSLGNRGNQPQHF. Supplemented by reference TRBV5-5 and TRBJ1-5, the full variable domain reads DAGVTQSPTHLIKTRGQQVTLRCSPISGHKSVSWYQQVLGQGPQFIFQYYEKEERGRGNFPDRFSARQFPNYSSELNVNALLLGDSALYLCASSLGNRGNQPQHFGDGTRLSIL.

The genes are TRBV2 and TRBJ2-3; 9 nucleotides agree with TRBD2. The CDR3 consists of 17 residues. Germline V gene lookup returns CDR1 SNHLY and CDR2 FYNNEI. V was pared by 6 bases and J by 8 bases, with 18 bases of the junction left unmatched. CDR3 amino acids: CASSNNLGGGRAGTQYF. The CDR3 DNA is TGTGCCAGCAGCAATAACCTAGGGGGCGGGAGGGCCGGTACGCAGTATTTT. Filled out from reference TRBV2 and TRBJ2-3, the complete variable domain reads EPEVTQTPSHQVTQMGQEVILRCVPISNHLYFYWYRQILGQKVEFLVSFYNNEISEKSEIFDDQFSVERPDGSNFTLKIRSTKLEDSAMYFCASSNNLGGGRAGTQYFGPGTRLTVL.

The rearrangement joins TRBV28 to TRBJ2-7, with D perhaps matching TRBD2 (6 bases). The CDR3 runs 16 residues. V lost 5 bases and J 7 bases, leaving 24 bases between the germline ends. CDR1 and CDR2 from the germline V gene are MDHEN and SYDVKM. CDR3 nucleotides: TGTGCCAGCAGTACCTCTTCGGGAGCTCCTTTGGGGGAGCAGTACTTC. This encodes CASSTSSGAPLGEQYF.

The chain couples TRBV28 to TRBJ2-2; 8 bases agree with TRBD2. Germline V gives CDR1 MDHEN, CDR2 SYDVKM. V lost 5 bases to trimming and J lost 6 bases; unmatched junction nucleotides: 8. This CDR3 comprises 15 residues. CDR3 protein: CASSKGTRSAGELFF. CDR3 DNA sequence: TGTGCCAGCAGTAAGGGGACTAGATCTGCCGGGGAGCTGTTTTTT.

This rearrangement joins TRBV7-3 to TRBJ2-3, with a weak D call TRBD2 (6 bases). The CDR3 sequence is 14 residues long. V gave up 1 base and J gave up 6 bases, with 11 bases separating them. Germline loops: CDR1 SGHTA, CDR2 FQGTGA. CDR3 in DNA: TGTGCCAGCAGCTTAAGTCCGGGGGACGATACGCAGTATTTT. Encoded protein: CASSLSPGDDTQYF.

V usage is TRBV6-6 and J usage is TRBJ1-1; 7 nucleotides line up with TRBD1. The germline V gene encodes CDR1 MNHNY and CDR2 SVGAGI (reference sequence). This CDR3 region has 12 residues. Germline trimming cut 6 bases from V and 4 bases from J; bases unmatched to any gene: 2. The CDR3 nucleotides read TGTGCCAGCAGCCAGGGGGTCACTGAAGCTTTCTTT. Its protein is CASSQGVTEAFF.

CDR3 coding DNA: TGTGCCTGGGGACTAGCGGGGTTCTACGAGCAGTACTTC. It specifies CAWGLAGFYEQYF. V gene TRBV30 combines with J gene TRBJ2-7, with TRBD2 matching over 12 bases. CDR1 and CDR2 (germline): GTSNPN, SVGIG (reference sequence). After removal of 5 bases from V and 3 bases from J, the junction contained 2 bases not matched to a gene. This CDR3 contains 13 residues.

The chain uses TRBV6-6 and TRBJ2-2, with a tentative D call TRBD1 (6 bases). The germline V gene has CDR1 MNHNY and CDR2 SVGAGI (reference sequence). The CDR3 sequence is 16 residues long. V was cut by 1 base and J by 0 bases, with 9 bases left in between. The CDR3 DNA follows: TGTGCCAGCAGTTACTTAAGGGACACGAACACCGGGGAGCTGTTTTTT. It yields the protein CASSYLRDTNTGELFF.

The CDR3 loop is CAWSQGFEAFF. The CDR3 DNA is TGTGCCTGGAGTCAGGGGTTTGAAGCTTTCTTT. The rearrangement joins TRBV30 to TRBJ1-1; a possible D gene is TRBD1 (6 bases). This CDR3 has 11 amino acids. The V end lost 2 bases, the J end lost 7 bases, and 8 bases lay between the germline ends. Per the germline V gene, CDR1 is GTSNPN and CDR2 is SVGIG (reference sequence).

This chain uses TRBV29-1 with TRBJ1-3, with 7 bases lining up with TRBD1. Unmatched junction bases numbered 5, after V lost 2 bases and J lost 1 base. Germline CDR1 SQVTM, CDR2 ANQGSEA. This CDR3 region has 15 residues. Here the CDR3 reads CSVEYATGSGNTIYF. CDR3 DNA sequence: TGCAGCGTTGAATATGCGACAGGGTCTGGAAACACCATATATTTT. Full variable domain (rest looked up from reference TRBV29-1 and TRBJ1-3): SAVISQKPSRDICQRGTSLTIQCQVDSQVTMMFWYRQQPGQSLTLIATANQGSEATYESGFVIDKFPISRPNLTFSTLTVSNMSPEDSSIYLCSVEYATGSGNTIYFGEGSWLTVV.

The J gene is TRBJ1-1, the V gene TRBV18, with D perhaps matching TRBD1 (5 bases). Germline assignment: CDR1 KGHSH and CDR2 LQKENI. The ends were cut back, 3 bases at V and 4 bases at J, with 12 bases in the middle. The CDR3 sequence is 14 residues long. The CDR3 DNA follows: TGTGCCAGCTCACCGGGAGACAGTCTCACTGAAGCTTTCTTT. Encoded protein: CASSPGDSLTEAFF.

V gene TRBV9 combines with J gene TRBJ2-7; TRBD1 might be the D (6 bases). The germline gives CDR1 SGDLS, CDR2 YYNGEE. There are 15 residues in the CDR3. V lost 0 bases and J lost 3, with 13 bases in between. CDR3 sequence reads: CASSVDGQGNYEQYF. The CDR3, as DNA: TGTGCCAGCAGCGTAGACGGGCAGGGGAACTACGAGCAGTACTTC.

The chain joins TRBV2 to TRBJ2-1; TRBD1 or TRBD2 may be the D gene (5 bases each). CDR3 size: 14 residues. V shed 6 bases and J shed 12 bases, with 21 bases lying between them. Germline values: CDR1 SNHLY, CDR2 FYNNEI. The chain's CDR3 is CASSQQDSAVGQFF. The CDR3 bases are TGTGCCAGCAGCCAACAGGACTCCGCGGTGGGGCAGTTCTTC. The variable domain in full, with the rest retrieved from reference TRBV2 and TRBJ2-1, is EPEVTQTPSHQVTQMGQEVILRCVPISNHLYFYWYRQILGQKVEFLVSFYNNEISEKSEIFDDQFSVERPDGSNFTLKIRSTKLEDSAMYFCASSQQDSAVGQFFGPGTRLTVL.

The chain uses TRBV6-5 and TRBJ2-4, with TRBD2 matching over 8 bases. Germline V gives CDR1 MNHEY, CDR2 SVGAGI. V trimming: 8 bases; J trimming: 7 bases; junction bases outside the gene matches: 13. The CDR3 is made up of 15 amino acids. Written as DNA, the CDR3 is TGTGCCAGCGGGATCCCGGGACTAGGGGCGAACATTCAGTACTTC. Encoded protein: CASGIPGLGANIQYF.

This chain links TRBV6-5 with TRBJ1-2, with D possibly TRBD1 on 6 matching bases. The CDR3 has 13 amino acids. The V and J ends lost 5 bases and 6 bases respectively, with 13 bases between them. Germline lookup yields CDR1 MNHEY and CDR2 SVGAGI. CDR3 region: CASSRQVTHGYTF. CDR3 sequence (DNA): TGTGCCAGCAGTCGACAGGTTACTCATGGCTACACCTTC.

The chain combines TRBV5-4 with TRBJ1-3, with D hard to call. V dropped 3 bases and J dropped 1 base, with 5 bases sitting between them. Germline values: CDR1 SGHNT, CDR2 YYREEE (reference sequence). CDR3 length equals 13 residues. For the CDR3, the DNA is TGTGCCAGCAGCTCAATGTCTGGAAACACCATATATTTT. Residues: CASSSMSGNTIYF.

J is TRBJ2-5 and V is TRBV27, with 8 bases lining up with TRBD2. Germline loops: CDR1 MNHEY, CDR2 SMNVEV (reference sequence). The CDR3 is 16 amino acids. The V gene end was trimmed by 3 bases and the J gene end by 5 bases; junction bases not matched to a gene: 11. CDR3 coding DNA: TGTGCCAGCAGTTTGGCTAGCGGGCGAGGATGGGAGACCCAGTACTTC. Translating it yields CASSLASGRGWETQYF.

The J gene is TRBJ2-3, the V gene TRBV5-6; D gene ambiguous. V lost 2 bases to trimming and J lost 0 bases, with 7 bases between them. Per germline, CDR1 SGHDT and CDR2 YYEEEE. CDR3 length equals 14 residues. In DNA, the CDR3 is TGTGCCAGCAGCTTTTTTTTGAGCACAGATACGCAGTATTTT. Encoded protein: CASSFFLSTDTQYF.

A single count supports this clone. The genes are TRBV10-3 and TRBJ2-1, with D possibly being TRBD2 (6 bases). CDR1 and CDR2 from the germline V gene are ENHRY and SYGVKD. The CDR3 runs to 12 residues. Trimming took 4 bases from V and 7 from J, leaving 8 bases between them. The CDR3 protein is CAISAGTNEQFF. In DNA form, the CDR3 reads TGTGCCATCAGTGCGGGGACTAATGAGCAGTTCTTC.

This chain joins TRBV13 and TRBJ2-7; 7 bases align to TRBD1. This CDR3 contains 19 residues. Germline loops: CDR1 PRHDT, CDR2 FYEKMQ (reference sequence). J lost 6 bases, V lost 5 bases, and 25 bases had no gene match. The CDR3 is CASSPAGAGGLVGRLEQYF. In nucleotides, the CDR3 is TGTGCCAGCAGCCCCGCAGGGGCAGGGGGTCTAGTCGGGCGTCTCGAGCAGTACTTC.

This clone occurred once. V usage is TRBV28 and J usage is TRBJ1-4; D gene ambiguous. The CDR3 extends over 11 amino acids. The germline V gene encodes CDR1 MDHEN and CDR2 SYDVKM. Deletions cut 6 bases from V and 11 bases from J, with 10 bases between. This chain's CDR3 is CASRLEGKLFF. In nucleotides, the CDR3 is TGTGCCAGCAGATTGGAAGGGAAACTGTTTTTT.